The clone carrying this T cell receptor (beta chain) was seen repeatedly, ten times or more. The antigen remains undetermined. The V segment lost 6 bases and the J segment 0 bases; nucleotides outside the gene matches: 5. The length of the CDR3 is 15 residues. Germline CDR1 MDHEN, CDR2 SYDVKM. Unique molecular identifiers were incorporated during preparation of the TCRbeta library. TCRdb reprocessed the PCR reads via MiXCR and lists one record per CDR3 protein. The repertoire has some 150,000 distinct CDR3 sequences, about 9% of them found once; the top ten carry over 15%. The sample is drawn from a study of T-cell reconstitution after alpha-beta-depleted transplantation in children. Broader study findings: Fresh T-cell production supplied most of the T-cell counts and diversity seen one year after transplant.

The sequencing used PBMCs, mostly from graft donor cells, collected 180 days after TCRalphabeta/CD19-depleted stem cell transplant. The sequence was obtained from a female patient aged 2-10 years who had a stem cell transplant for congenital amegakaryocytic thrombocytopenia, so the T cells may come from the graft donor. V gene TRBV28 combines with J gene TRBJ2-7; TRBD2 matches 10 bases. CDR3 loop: CASRRTSGHSYEQYF. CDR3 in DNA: TGTGCCAGCAGACGGACTAGCGGACACTCCTACGAGCAGTACTTC.